The text below deals with one T cell receptor beta chain. Its antigen remains unidentified. Germline assignment: CDR1 MNHNY and CDR2 SVGAGI (reference sequence). The V gene lost 0 bases and the J gene lost 7 bases, with 13 bases spanning the gap. The CDR3 covers 14 residues. About 0.5 to 1 ug RNA was reverse transcribed with random hexamers. Amplification of TCR beta CDR3 was carried out by immunoSEQ multiplex PCR, which covered 54 Vbeta and 13 Jbeta segments. TCRdb recomputed calls from the immunoSEQ multiplex PCR reads with MiXCR, one row per CDR3 protein. In the table there are 200,000 or so distinct CDR3 sequences, under 97% of which are singletons. This specimen belongs to a study of CD8 T cells in Susac syndrome. Study-wide points: It was acknowledged in the study that the number of individuals who were included in its TCR sequencing and HLA analysis was relatively small.

The sequenced sample consisted of CD4+ T cells from PBMCs. The clonotype was recovered from a human donor with Susac syndrome. V is TRBV6-6 and J is TRBJ2-7; a possible D gene is TRBD2 (6 bases). The CDR3 is CASSYSREAGEQYF. The CDR3 DNA sequence: TGTGCCAGCAGTTACTCAAGGGAGGCAGGAGAGCAGTACTTC.